The 32 T cell receptor beta chains reported below all come from one sample, sequenced in a study of cytomegalovirus exposure and HLA in healthy donors. With 60 Vbeta and 13 Jbeta primers, the PCR was carried out. Libraries were prepared by immunoSEQ multiplex PCR; TCRdb keeps only in-frame clonotypes and omits some of them. The repertoire has more than 75,000 clones, about 74% of them found once; the top ten carry approximately 5.7%. Material: PBMCs. The receptors stem from a woman between 45 and 65 years old in good health and CMV-seropositive.

The gene calls are TRBV6-1 and TRBJ2-7; 8 positions match TRBD1. This CDR3 has 14 amino acids. After removal of 5 bases from V and 5 bases from J, the junction contained 8 bases not matched to a gene. The germline gives CDR1 MNHNS, CDR2 SASEGT. The chain's CDR3 is CASSQDRVSHEQYF. DNA of the CDR3: TGTGCCAGCAGTCAGGACAGGGTATCCCACGAGCAGTACTTC.

This clone came up a few times. The chain is built from TRBV29-1 and TRBJ1-4; D gene uncertain. The CDR3 consists of 13 residues. The germline V gene has CDR1 SQVTM and CDR2 ANQGSEA. V gave up 7 bases and J gave up 5 bases, with 14 bases separating them. CDR3 sequence: CSDYSERNEKLFF. CDR3 DNA: TGCAGCGACTATTCAGAAAGAAATGAAAAACTGTTTTTT.

J is TRBJ1-5 and V is TRBV18; D perhaps matches TRBD1 (6 bases). The V gene's germline CDR1 is KGHSH and CDR2 LQKENI. This CDR3 is built from 15 residues. Trimming pared 4 bases from V and 1 base from J, leaving 11 bases between. CDR3 in amino acids: CASSRQTGSNQPQHF. In nucleotides, the CDR3 is TGTGCCAGCTCACGACAAACAGGGAGCAATCAGCCCCAGCATTTT. Full variable domain (rest looked up from reference TRBV18 and TRBJ1-5): NAGVMQNPRHLVRRRGQEARLRCSPMKGHSHVYWYRQLPEEGLKFMVYLQKENIIDESGMPKERFSAEFPKEGPSILRIQQVVRGDSAAYFCASSRQTGSNQPQHFGDGTRLSIL.

The chain links TRBV2 to TRBJ2-7; tentative D call: TRBD1 (5 bases). V gave up 2 bases and J gave up 6 bases, with 11 bases separating them. Germline V CDR1 and CDR2: SNHLY, FYNNEI. This CDR3 region has 13 residues. The CDR3 DNA is TGTGCCAGCAGTGAAAGGGGATCGGGCGAGCAGTACTTC. Protein product: CASSERGSGEQYF. Based on the CDR3 plus reference TRBV2 and TRBJ2-7, the full variable domain is EPEVTQTPSHQVTQMGQEVILRCVPISNHLYFYWYRQILGQKVEFLVSFYNNEISEKSEIFDDQFSVERPDGSNFTLKIRSTKLEDSAMYFCASSERGSGEQYFGPGTRLTVT.

This rearrangement joins TRBV7-9 to TRBJ1-1, with D uncertain. Germline CDR1 is SEHNR and CDR2 is FQNEAQ (reference sequence). The CDR3 covers 13 residues. V was trimmed by 3 bases and J by 5 bases, leaving 10 bases between them. The CDR3 DNA reads TGTGCCAGCAGCTTTAGGCTAGATACTGAAGCTTTCTTT. It yields the protein CASSFRLDTEAFF.

The table lists this clone with a few counts. Written as DNA, the CDR3 is TGTGCCAGCGGAGGGCCAGTTGACAAAAACATTCAGTACTTC. It yields the protein CASGGPVDKNIQYF. The J gene is TRBJ2-4, the V gene TRBV6-6, with a tentative D call TRBD2 (6 bases). The CDR3 covers 14 residues. Trimming stripped 8 bases from V and 3 bases from J, with 14 bases between. The germline V gene encodes CDR1 MNHNY and CDR2 SVGAGI (reference sequence).

This clone was picked up one time. CDR3 amino acids: CASSPGGFETEAFF. CDR3 DNA sequence: TGTGCCAGCAGCCCGGGAGGGTTCGAGACTGAAGCTTTCTTT. This chain connects TRBV11-3 to TRBJ1-1; D call uncertain. This CDR3 has 14 residues. V lost 5 bases to trimming and J lost 5 bases, with 15 bases between them. From germline, CDR1 is SGHNT and CDR2 YENEEA.

This clone appeared once. The chain combines TRBV28 with TRBJ2-3; D not resolved. V was pared by 2 bases and J by 4 bases, with 7 bases between. Germline V lookup: CDR1 MDHEN, CDR2 SYDVKM. The CDR3 has 13 amino acids. The CDR3 bases are TGTGCCAGCAGTTTAGTCCGTCCAGATACGCAGTATTTT. This encodes CASSLVRPDTQYF.

V is TRBV6-5 and J is TRBJ1-1; D is unresolved. This CDR3 comprises 16 residues. Germline V gives CDR1 MNHEY, CDR2 SVGAGI. Trimming pared 2 bases from V and 3 bases from J, leaving 16 bases between. The DNA of the CDR3 is TGTGCCAGCAGTTACATCGGCCTGGGCAGACACACTGAAGCTTTCTTT. As protein: CASSYIGLGRHTEAFF.

The J gene is TRBJ1-5, the V gene TRBV6-6, with a possible D match to TRBD1 (6 bases). The length of the CDR3 is 11 residues. V lost 5 bases and J lost 12, with 11 bases in between. Germline assignment: CDR1 MNHNY and CDR2 SVGAGI (reference sequence). The CDR3 protein is CASSLQGGQHF. CDR3 DNA sequence: TGTGCCAGCAGTCTACAGGGTGGCCAGCATTTT.

This chain uses TRBV29-1 with TRBJ2-5; the D is unclear. V lost 3 bases, J lost 3 bases, and 8 bases lay in between. CDR3 length: 12 residues. CDR1 and CDR2 from the germline V gene are SQVTM and ANQGSEA. DNA of the CDR3: TGCAGCGTTGACCCCAACAAAGAGACCCAGTACTTC. Protein product: CSVDPNKETQYF.

Only one count was recorded for this clone. The rearrangement links TRBV19 to TRBJ1-5; D unclear. Germline CDR1 LNHDA, CDR2 SQIVND (reference sequence). V dropped 3 bases and J dropped 5 bases, with 11 bases sitting between them. This CDR3 comprises 14 residues. CDR3 nucleotide sequence: TGTGCCAGTAGTATCCGCAGGATAGATCAGCCCCAGCATTTT. Encoded protein: CASSIRRIDQPQHF.

The chain links TRBV5-5 to TRBJ2-7; weak D call: TRBD2 (7 bases). The CDR3 is 12 residues long. CDR1 is SGHKS, CDR2 YYEKEE, per germline (reference sequence). Trimming pared 4 bases from V and 7 bases from J, leaving 12 bases between. The CDR3 protein is CASSRRGGEQYF. CDR3 sequence (DNA): TGTGCCAGCAGCCGCAGGGGAGGGGAGCAGTACTTC.

J is TRBJ2-1 and V is TRBV6-5, with a weak D call TRBD1 (6 bases). V was shortened by 6 bases and J by 8 bases, with 14 bases between the two germline ends. The CDR3 extends over 13 amino acids. Germline assignment: CDR1 MNHEY and CDR2 SVGAGI. The chain's CDR3 is CASSPTGYHEQFF. The DNA for the CDR3 is TGTGCCAGCAGCCCAACAGGGTACCATGAGCAGTTCTTC.

This clone occurred a few times. The rearrangement joins TRBV7-8 to TRBJ1-1; 8 bases are a match to TRBD1. The CDR3 covers 17 residues. Looked up from germline, CDR1 is SGHVS and CDR2 is FQNEAQ. With V trimmed by 4 bases and J by 3 bases, 13 bases remained unmatched. CDR3 protein: CASSSPGQVGRDTEAFF. DNA of the CDR3: TGTGCCAGCAGCTCCCCGGGACAGGTCGGTCGGGACACTGAAGCTTTCTTT.

This chain joins TRBV11-3 and TRBJ2-1, with D unresolved. CDR1 is SGHNT, CDR2 YENEEA, per germline. Deletions cut 5 bases from V and 0 bases from J, with 5 bases between. This CDR3 comprises 13 residues. CDR3 sequence reads: CASSGLSYNEQFF. DNA for the CDR3: TGTGCCAGCAGCGGCCTCTCCTACAATGAGCAGTTCTTC.

The chain is built from TRBV6-1 and TRBJ2-7; D is perhaps TRBD1 (6 bases). Between the trimmed V and J ends, which lost 6 bases and 4 bases, there was a span of 13 bases. Germline-derived CDR1 and CDR2 are MNHNS and SASEGT. This CDR3 comprises 13 residues. The DNA for the CDR3 is TGTGCCAGCAGCGCCGGGACAAATTACGAGCAGTACTTC. Its translation: CASSAGTNYEQYF.

The chain is built from TRBV30 and TRBJ2-3; 13 bases match TRBD2. Germline V gene data show CDR1 as GTSNPN and CDR2 as SVGIG (reference sequence). The junction had 8 bases not matched to a gene; V was cut back by 0 bases and J by 8 bases. This CDR3 contains 16 residues. CDR3 in amino acids: CAWSVLTSGRAGTQYF. The CDR3 DNA follows: TGTGCCTGGAGTGTATTAACTAGCGGGAGGGCCGGTACGCAGTATTTT. Complete variable domain (other parts from reference TRBV30 and TRBJ2-3): SQTIHQWPATLVQPVGSPLSLECTVEGTSNPNLYWYRQAAGRGLQLLFYSVGIGQISSEVPQNLSASRPQDRQFILSSKKLLLSDSGFYLCAWSVLTSGRAGTQYFGPGTRLTVL.

V usage is TRBV19 and J usage is TRBJ2-7, with 8 bases matching TRBD2. The CDR3 extends over 14 amino acids. Per the germline V gene, CDR1 is LNHDA and CDR2 is SQIVND (reference sequence). Trimming cost V 8 bases and J 1 base; bases outside gene matches: 7. The CDR3 DNA sequence: TGTGCCAGTGGGGCCGCGGGAGGTTCCTACGAGCAGTACTTC. Translation: CASGAAGGSYEQYF.

The chain carries TRBV6-5 and TRBJ2-3; TRBD2 might be the D (5 bases). Per germline, CDR1 MNHEY and CDR2 SVGAGI. The V gene lost 8 bases and the J gene lost 0 bases, with 12 bases spanning the gap. This CDR3 has 14 residues. This CDR3 reads CASGNSGSTDTQYF. The CDR3 DNA reads TGTGCCAGCGGCAACAGCGGAAGCACAGATACGCAGTATTTT.

The V gene is TRBV27, the J gene TRBJ2-7; the match to TRBD1 covers 10 bases. Germline CDR1 is MNHEY and CDR2 is SMNVEV (reference sequence). V was clipped by 6 bases and J by 3 bases; unmatched bases: 5. CDR3 size: 14 residues. CDR3 DNA sequence: TGTGCCAGCAGCCTTCGGACAGGGGGCTACGAGCAGTACTTC. Translating gives CASSLRTGGYEQYF.

The rearrangement links TRBV27 to TRBJ2-1, with a possible D match to TRBD2 (6 bases). Looked up from germline, CDR1 is MNHEY and CDR2 is SMNVEV (reference sequence). Trimming removed 5 bases at V and 0 bases at J, with 11 bases between. CDR3 length: 15 amino acids. The CDR3 nucleotides read TGTGCCAGCAGTATAGCGGTTAGCTCCTACAATGAGCAGTTCTTC. It encodes CASSIAVSSYNEQFF.

V gene TRBV5-6 combines with J gene TRBJ2-1; 11 bases match TRBD2. This CDR3 comprises 16 residues. Germline values: CDR1 SGHDT, CDR2 YYEEEE. J was trimmed by 9 bases and V by 0 bases; bases with no gene match: 8. The CDR3 DNA reads TGTGCCAGCAGCTTGGAACTAGCGGGAGTGCGGGGTGAGCAGTTCTTC. Translating it yields CASSLELAGVRGEQFF.

This clone was picked up one time. The CDR3 spells CASTGTGPYNEQFF. As DNA, the CDR3 is TGTGCCAGCACCGGGACAGGGCCGTACAATGAGCAGTTCTTC. The chain carries TRBV11-3 and TRBJ2-1, with 9 bases identical to TRBD1. The junction had 5 bases not matched to a gene; V was cut back by 7 bases and J by 4 bases. Germline-derived CDR1 and CDR2 are SGHNT and YENEEA. The length of the CDR3 is 14 residues.

This clone was seen more than once but under ten times. The chain uses TRBV10-3 and TRBJ2-2; 9 bases agree with TRBD1. The junction had 3 bases not matched to a gene; V was cut back by 6 bases and J by 4 bases. CDR1 is ENHRY, CDR2 SYGVKD, per germline. This CDR3 region has 14 residues. The CDR3 coding sequence is TGTGCCATCAGACAGGGGGCGCTCACCGGGGAGCTGTTTTTT. Its translation: CAIRQGALTGELFF.

As DNA, the CDR3 is TGTGCCAGTAGTAGTACGGGGGGCGCCTATGGCTACACCTTC. Translation: CASSSTGGAYGYTF. The chain uses TRBV19 and TRBJ1-2, with a possible D match to TRBD1 (6 bases). CDR1 and CDR2 from the germline V gene are LNHDA and SQIVND (reference sequence). V was trimmed by 4 bases and J by 4 bases, leaving 13 bases between them. This CDR3 is built from 14 residues. The full variable domain, in which reference TRBV19 and TRBJ1-2 provide the parts outside the CDR3, is DGGITQSPKYLFRKEGQNVTLSCEQNLNHDAMYWYRQDPGQGLRLIYYSQIVNDFQKGDIAEGYSVSREKKESFPLTVTSAQKNPTAFYLCASSSTGGAYGYTFGSGTRLTVV.

J is TRBJ1-2 and V is TRBV7-9; tentatively, D is TRBD1 (5 bases). Between the trimmed V and J ends, which lost 3 bases and 4 bases, there was a span of 6 bases. The CDR3 contains 12 residues. Germline loops: CDR1 SEHNR, CDR2 FQNEAQ (reference sequence). The CDR3 sequence is CASSLGLYGYTF. The DNA of the CDR3 is TGTGCCAGCAGCTTGGGACTCTATGGCTACACCTTC.

V gene TRBV11-3 combines with J gene TRBJ1-1, with D maybe TRBD1 (6 bases). The V end lost 3 bases, the J end lost 0 bases, and 11 bases lay between the germline ends. Germline CDR1 is SGHNT and CDR2 is YENEEA. The CDR3 is 15 residues long. CDR3 in amino acids: CASSFRQDMNTEAFF. DNA for the CDR3: TGTGCCAGCAGCTTTCGACAGGACATGAACACTGAAGCTTTCTTT.

The V call is TRBV28, the J call TRBJ2-7; 8 bases line up with TRBD1. The V and J ends lost 7 bases and 7 bases, in that order; junction bases with no gene match: 12. Per the germline V gene, CDR1 is MDHEN and CDR2 is SYDVKM. CDR3 length: 14 amino acids. The CDR3 here is CASTAGTGVEEQYF. CDR3 DNA sequence: TGTGCCAGCACTGCGGGGACAGGAGTCGAGGAGCAGTACTTC. Full variable domain (missing parts from reference TRBV28 and TRBJ2-7): DVKVTQSSRYLVKRTGEKVFLECVQDMDHENMFWYRQDPGLGLRLIYFSYDVKMKEKGDIPEGYSVSREKKERFSLILESASTNQTSMYLCASTAGTGVEEQYFGPGTRLTVT.

Only a few counts were recorded for this clone. The V gene is TRBV4-1, the J gene TRBJ1-1, with TRBD1 matching over 7 bases. The CDR3 contains 16 residues. The V gene end was trimmed by 2 bases and the J gene end by 2 bases; junction bases not matched to a gene: 8. The germline V gene encodes CDR1 MGHRA and CDR2 YSYEKL. CDR3 loop: CASSQSGRGSNTEAFF. The CDR3 DNA reads as TGCGCCAGCAGCCAATCGGGCAGGGGGTCTAACACTGAAGCTTTCTTT.

The chain carries TRBV6-5 and TRBJ2-1, with 8 bases fitting TRBD2. The germline CDR1 and CDR2 sequences are MNHEY and SVGAGI. V was clipped by 0 bases and J by 2 bases; unmatched bases: 3. The CDR3 consists of 16 residues. Here the CDR3 reads CASSYSTGLAYNEQFF. CDR3 nucleotide sequence: TGTGCCAGCAGTTACTCGACGGGACTAGCCTACAATGAGCAGTTCTTC.

This chain uses TRBV7-9 with TRBJ2-7, with 8 bases fitting TRBD2. Germline trimming cut 0 bases from V and 0 bases from J; bases unmatched to any gene: 4. The CDR3 runs 16 residues. Germline CDR1 SEHNR, CDR2 FQNEAQ (reference sequence). The CDR3 DNA reads TGTGCCAGCAGCTTAGCGCTGAGCGGGAGCTCCTACGAGCAGTACTTC. Its protein product is CASSLALSGSSYEQYF.